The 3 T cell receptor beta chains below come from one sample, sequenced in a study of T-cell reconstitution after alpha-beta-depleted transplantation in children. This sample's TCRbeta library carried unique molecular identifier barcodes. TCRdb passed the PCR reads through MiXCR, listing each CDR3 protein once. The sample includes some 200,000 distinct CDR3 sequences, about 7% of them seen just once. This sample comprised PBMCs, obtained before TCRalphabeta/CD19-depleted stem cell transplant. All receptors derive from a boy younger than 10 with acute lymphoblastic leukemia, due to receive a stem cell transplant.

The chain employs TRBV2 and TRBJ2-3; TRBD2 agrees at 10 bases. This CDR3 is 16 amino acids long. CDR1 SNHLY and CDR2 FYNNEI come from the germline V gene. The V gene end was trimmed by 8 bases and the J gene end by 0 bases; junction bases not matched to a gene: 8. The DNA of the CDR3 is TGTGCCAGCTCGGCTAGCGGGGGACGTAGCACAGATACGCAGTATTTT. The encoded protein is CASSASGGRSTDTQYF.

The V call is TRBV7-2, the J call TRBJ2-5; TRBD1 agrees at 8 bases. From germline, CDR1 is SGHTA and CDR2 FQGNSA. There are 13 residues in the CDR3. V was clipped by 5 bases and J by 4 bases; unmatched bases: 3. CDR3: CASSPGGPETQYF. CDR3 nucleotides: TGTGCCAGCAGCCCAGGGGGCCCAGAGACCCAGTACTTC.

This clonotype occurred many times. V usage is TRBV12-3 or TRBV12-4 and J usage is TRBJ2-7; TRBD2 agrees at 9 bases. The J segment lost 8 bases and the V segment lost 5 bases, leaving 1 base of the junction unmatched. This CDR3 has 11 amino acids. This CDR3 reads CASSGTSKQYF. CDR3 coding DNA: TGTGCCAGCAGTGGGACTAGCAAGCAGTACTTC.